The rows below give T cell receptor beta chains drawn from one sample of a study of blood T cell repertoires in COVID-19. Assay: immunoSEQ multiplex PCR; the TCRdb copy retains only in-frame clones and omits some. The sample holds more than 75,000 clones; approximately 78% are singletons and the top ten take over 9.5%. Sample: peripheral blood. The receptors here all came from a man in his sixties with acute or convalescent COVID-19. Both conserved end residues are part of each CDR3. Fields, in order: clone size, J gene, V gene, CDR3 protein. Clone sizes are given selectively: once, few, many, or a class where the clone is expanded.

>.|TRBJ1-1|TRBV18
CASSPLSDGVVAFF
>.|TRBJ2-2|TRBV11-2
CASSSTSGRTGELFF
>.|TRBJ2-5|TRBV3-1/TRBV3-2
CASSQGTAYQETQYF
>.|TRBJ1-2|TRBV6-5
CASTSPVRGVGGYTF
>few|TRBJ2-3|TRBV11-2
CASSFQTSGMRTDTQYF
>.|TRBJ1-5|TRBV30
CAWSVSRNQPQHF
>.|TRBJ2-7|TRBV11-3
CASSLPHSESYEQYF
>.|TRBJ1-6|TRBV18
CASSQDRVYSPLHF
>.|TRBJ2-5|TRBV11-3
CASSLEPGWGTQYF
>.|TRBJ2-7|TRBV27
CASSARTGGTSGIYEQYF
>.|TRBJ1-2|TRBV19
CASSMGDVSQGYTF
>.|TRBJ1-4|TRBV29-1
CSGRQAANEKLFF
>.|TRBJ2-1|TRBV19
CASSIPTGGPGNEQFF
>.|TRBJ2-1|TRBV28
CASSSHRNSYNEQFF
>.|TRBJ2-7|TRBV6-5
CASSLLQGPYEQYF
>.|TRBJ2-2|TRBV7-9
CASSELVNTGELFF
>.|TRBJ1-3|TRBV28
CASSPDNTGVGGNTIYF
>few|TRBJ1-1|TRBV3-1/TRBV3-2
CASSQTATEAFF
>.|TRBJ1-2|TRBV5-4
CASSLWQGLDF
>.|TRBJ2-7|TRBV7-2
CASSSGTSGSNEQYF
>.|TRBJ1-3|TRBV28
CASSVRGRRGNTIYF
>few|TRBJ1-6|TRBV7-2
CASSLAGRGSPLHF